The 28 T cell receptor beta chains below all came from one sample that was sequenced in a study of blood T cell repertoires in COVID-19. Assay used: immunoSEQ multiplex PCR; TCRdb lists only in-frame clones, some missing. This sample has approximately 290,000 clones, with around 89% found just once. Input material: peripheral blood. The receptors here all came from a man younger than 45 with acute or convalescent COVID-19.

This chain uses TRBV5-1 with TRBJ2-3, with D possibly TRBD1 on 5 matching bases. CDR1 and CDR2 (germline): SGHRS, YFSETQ. V lost 0 bases and J 2 bases, leaving 13 bases between the germline ends. CDR3 length: 16 residues. This CDR3 reads CASSLVGRPLTDTQYF. The CDR3 coding sequence is TGCGCCAGCAGCTTGGTGGGGCGTCCTCTCACAGATACGCAGTATTTT.

The chain joins TRBV3-1 (or the pseudogene TRBV3-2) to TRBJ2-1, with 8 nucleotides matching TRBD2. V lost 4 bases to trimming and J lost 4 bases; unmatched junction nucleotides: 3. There are 14 residues in the CDR3. Germline CDR1 and CDR2: LGHDT and YNNKEL (reference sequence). The CDR3 sequence: CASSPSGSYNEQFF. CDR3 DNA: TGTGCCAGCAGCCCTAGCGGGTCTTACAATGAGCAGTTCTTC.

The V gene is TRBV10-3, the J gene TRBJ1-1; D may be TRBD1 (5 bases). The CDR3 is 14 amino acids. Trimming shortened V by 2 bases and J by 10 bases, and 17 bases separated the two germline ends. Looked up from germline, CDR1 is ENHRY and CDR2 is SYGVKD. CDR3: CAISERGGGIVAFF. The CDR3 DNA sequence: TGTGCCATCAGTGAGCGCGGGGGAGGGATCGTAGCTTTCTTT.

The count of this clone is one. The rearrangement links TRBV19 to TRBJ1-5, with 8 positions matching TRBD1. The CDR3 consists of 16 residues. From germline, CDR1 is LNHDA and CDR2 SQIVND (reference sequence). V trimming: 8 bases; J trimming: 5 bases; junction bases outside the gene matches: 14. The DNA for the CDR3 is TGTGCCAGTCGCGAGCAGGGGGCGGCCTTCTATCAGCCCCAGCATTTT. It translates to CASREQGAAFYQPQHF.

The chain couples TRBV4-2 to TRBJ1-3; D unclear. This CDR3 is 17 amino acids long. The V and J ends lost 0 bases and 2 bases respectively, with 14 bases between them. From germline, CDR1 is LGHNA and CDR2 YNFKEQ. The chain's CDR3 is CASSQETWTRAGNTIYF. CDR3 sequence (DNA): TGTGCCAGCAGCCAAGAGACTTGGACTAGGGCTGGAAACACCATATATTTT.

This clone was observed many times. This chain links TRBV12-3 or TRBV12-4 with TRBJ1-5, with no clear D. Trimming took off 5 bases at V and 7 bases at J, with 12 bases between the two ends. The CDR3 has 13 amino acids. The DNA of the CDR3 is TGTGCCAGCAGTCTTGCCCTAGGACAGCCCCAGCATTTT. It translates to CASSLALGQPQHF.

V is TRBV28 and J is TRBJ2-7; a weak D match, TRBD1 (5 bases). V was shortened by 5 bases and J by 3 bases, with 17 bases between the two germline ends. Germline V gene sequence: CDR1 MDHEN, CDR2 SYDVKM. The CDR3 spans 15 residues. DNA of the CDR3: TGTGCCAGCAGTCGCGCCAGGGAATTGTTCTACGAGCAGTACTTC. This encodes CASSRARELFYEQYF.

The V gene is TRBV18, the J gene TRBJ1-2, with D perhaps TRBD1 (6 bases). With 3 bases removed from V and 7 bases from J, the gap between germline ends came to 15 bases. Germline-derived CDR1 and CDR2 are KGHSH and LQKENI. CDR3 length: 14 amino acids. CDR3 sequence: CASSPAQGRGGYTF. The CDR3 region has the DNA TGTGCCAGCTCACCGGCGCAGGGGAGGGGTGGCTACACCTTC.

This chain uses TRBV19 with TRBJ2-2, with D perhaps TRBD1 (6 bases). Germline V gives CDR1 LNHDA, CDR2 SQIVND (reference sequence). The CDR3 extends over 18 amino acids. Trimming cost V 7 bases and J 5 bases, with 26 bases left between them. CDR3 amino acids: CASTSWGLPGNPTGELFF. The CDR3 DNA reads TGTGCCAGTACCTCATGGGGGCTACCGGGGAATCCAACCGGGGAGCTGTTTTTT.

J is TRBJ2-2 and V is TRBV9, with 9 bases matching TRBD2. V lost 7 bases and J lost 5; bases outside the gene matches: 6. Germline CDR1 SGDLS, CDR2 YYNGEE. This CDR3 has 14 residues. The CDR3 sequence is CASAKRGATGELFF. Here the CDR3 DNA reads TGTGCCAGCGCTAAGCGGGGGGCAACCGGGGAGCTGTTTTTT.

This clone came up once. V and J are TRBV7-8 and TRBJ2-1; the match to TRBD1 covers 9 bases. CDR1 SGHVS and CDR2 FQNEAQ come from the germline V gene. With V trimmed by 4 bases and J by 7 bases, 11 bases remained unmatched. This CDR3 has 16 amino acids. CDR3 sequence (DNA): TGTGCCAGCAGCTCAATTCGGGGACAGGGTAATAATGAGCAGTTCTTC. It translates to CASSSIRGQGNNEQFF.

The rearrangement joins TRBV6-5 to TRBJ1-3; D might be TRBD1 (6 bases). In germline, CDR1 is MNHEY, CDR2 SVGAGI. CDR3 length: 15 residues. The V and J ends lost 6 bases and 2 bases respectively, with 14 bases between them. The CDR3 DNA is TGTGCCAGCAGGAGCACTACAGGGACTGGAAACACCATATATTTT. It specifies CASRSTTGTGNTIYF.

V gene TRBV28 combines with J gene TRBJ1-4, with unresolved D. Germline values: CDR1 MDHEN, CDR2 SYDVKM. Trimming left V 2 bases short and J 4 bases short, with 11 bases between. The CDR3 is made up of 15 amino acids. The CDR3 sequence: CASSLTGLLNEKLFF. The CDR3 DNA reads as TGTGCCAGCAGTTTAACTGGGCTACTTAATGAAAAACTGTTTTTT.

This CDR3 is CASEAGTQETQYF. The CDR3 DNA sequence: TGTGCCAGCGAGGCGGGGACCCAAGAGACCCAGTACTTC. The chain joins TRBV28 to TRBJ2-5, with a tentative D call TRBD2 (6 bases). This CDR3 region has 13 residues. Germline CDR1 is MDHEN and CDR2 is SYDVKM. The V gene lost 8 bases and the J gene lost 1 base, with 11 bases spanning the gap.

This rearrangement joins TRBV5-1 to TRBJ2-7, with 9 bases fitting TRBD1. V was clipped by 4 bases and J by 5 bases; unmatched bases: 10. CDR3 length: 15 residues. The germline V gene encodes CDR1 SGHRS and CDR2 YFSETQ. CDR3 loop: CASSPTRDRANEQYF. For the CDR3, the DNA is TGCGCCAGCAGCCCCACCCGGGACAGGGCCAACGAGCAGTACTTC.

This clone came up once. V usage is TRBV7-2 and J usage is TRBJ1-2; TRBD1 matches at 7 bases. J gave up 4 bases and V 3 bases, and 11 bases lay outside the gene matches. The length of the CDR3 is 16 residues. Germline values: CDR1 SGHTA, CDR2 FQGNSA. The CDR3 DNA reads as TGTGCCAGCAGCTTTGGGGGACAGAGAATGACCTATGGCTACACCTTC. Amino acids: CASSFGGQRMTYGYTF. Full variable domain (outside the CDR3, taken from reference TRBV7-2 and TRBJ1-2): GAGVSQSPSNKVTEKGKDVELRCDPISGHTALYWYRQSLGQGLEFLIYFQGNSAPDKSGLPSDRFSAERTGGSVSTLTIQRTQQEDSAVYLCASSFGGQRMTYGYTFGSGTRLTVV.

This chain uses TRBV4-2 with TRBJ1-6; D is unresolved. The CDR3 covers 15 residues. Germline CDR1 reads LGHNA; CDR2 reads YNFKEQ. V was clipped by 0 bases and J by 5 bases, with 8 bases between them. The CDR3 reads CASSQDLRDNSPLHF. CDR3 bases: TGTGCCAGCAGCCAAGATCTAAGAGATAATTCACCCCTCCACTTT.

This chain joins TRBV5-3 and TRBJ1-5; 7 bases line up with TRBD1. TRBV5-3 is annotated as an ORF whose role is uncertain. This CDR3 has 19 amino acids. V shed 0 bases and J 0 bases; nucleotides not matched to a gene: 12. DNA of the CDR3: TGTGCCAGAAGCTTGGACCTCGACAGGGCGACTGATAGCAATCAGCCCCAGCATTTT. Amino acid sequence: CARSLDLDRATDSNQPQHF.

V and J are TRBV14 and TRBJ1-2, with D uncertain. The germline CDR1 and CDR2 sequences are SGHDN and FVKESK. V shed 0 bases and J shed 0 bases, with 11 bases lying between them. The CDR3 sequence is 16 residues long. The CDR3 reads CASSQDVGRPNYGYTF. In nucleotides, the CDR3 is TGTGCCAGCAGCCAAGATGTCGGGAGACCTAACTATGGCTACACCTTC.

The chain links TRBV9 to TRBJ2-2; D not resolved. This CDR3 spans 15 amino acids. CDR1 is SGDLS and CDR2 is YYNGEE in the germline V gene. With 3 bases removed from V and 4 bases from J, the gap between germline ends came to 13 bases. The CDR3 loop is CASSGASRSTGELFF. The CDR3 coding sequence is TGTGCCAGCAGCGGTGCTAGTAGGAGCACCGGGGAGCTGTTTTTT.

The rearrangement links TRBV7-8 to TRBJ2-7, with 12 bases matching TRBD2. The V segment lost 6 bases and the J segment 1 base; nucleotides outside the gene matches: 4. This CDR3 is 15 amino acids long. Germline values: CDR1 SGHVS, CDR2 FQNEAQ. The CDR3 DNA follows: TGTGCCAGCAGGTTTGGACTAGCGGGATCCTACGAGCAGTACTTC. Amino acid sequence: CASRFGLAGSYEQYF. Supplemented by reference TRBV7-8 and TRBJ2-7, the full variable domain reads GAGVSQSPRYKVAKRGQDVALRCDPISGHVSLFWYQQALGQGPEFLTYFQNEAQLDKSGLPSDRFFAERPEGSVSTLKIQRTQQEDSAVYLCASRFGLAGSYEQYFGPGTRLTVT.

DNA for the CDR3: TGTGCCAGCGGGGAATTGTGGGGTCACGGGGATGAGCAGTTCTTC. Translated, it gives CASGELWGHGDEQFF. The chain has TRBV3-1 (or the pseudogene TRBV3-2) and TRBJ2-1; tentative D call: TRBD2 (5 bases). The CDR3 runs to 15 residues. Germline CDR1 reads LGHDT; CDR2 reads YNNKEL (reference sequence). Between the trimmed V and J ends, which lost 8 bases and 8 bases, there was a span of 22 bases.

V is TRBV7-8 and J is TRBJ1-5; 9 nucleotides agree with TRBD1. J lost 7 bases, V lost 5 bases, and 12 bases had no gene match. The germline V gene has CDR1 SGHVS and CDR2 FQNEAQ. The CDR3 consists of 16 residues. The CDR3 loop reads CASSRVQTGGTQPQHF. Written as DNA, the CDR3 is TGTGCCAGCAGCCGGGTTCAAACAGGGGGCACGCAGCCCCAGCATTTT.

The genes are TRBV3-1 (or the pseudogene TRBV3-2) and TRBJ2-1, with 13 bases that match TRBD2. Trimming at V came to 0 bases and at J to 9 bases, leaving 8 bases not matched to a gene. Looked up from germline, CDR1 is LGHDT and CDR2 is YNNKEL (reference sequence). There are 17 residues in the CDR3. The CDR3 coding sequence is TGTGCCAGCAGCCAAGATAGGATGACTAGCGGGGGGTTTGAGCAGTTCTTC. It translates to CASSQDRMTSGGFEQFF.

In the case of this clone: An end of the junction differs from the germline gene, which may be a read error. This chain links TRBV9 with TRBJ2-3, with 14 bases identical to TRBD2. The CDR3 extends over 13 amino acids. The germline gives CDR1 SGDLS, CDR2 YYNGEE. CDR3 residues: CASSSLTSGGADF. In nucleotides, the CDR3 is TGTGCCAGCAGCTCCTTGACTAGCGGGGGGGCGGATTTT.

In its sample, this clone was seen once. V gene TRBV18 combines with J gene TRBJ2-2; D remains ambiguous. The CDR3 is made up of 15 amino acids. V was cut by 2 bases and J by 0 bases, with 7 bases left in between. Germline V gene sequence: CDR1 KGHSH, CDR2 LQKENI. In DNA form, the CDR3 reads TGTGCCAGCTCACCAGGCCTTCCGAACACCGGGGAGCTGTTTTTT. Translation: CASSPGLPNTGELFF.

J is TRBJ2-7 and V is TRBV11-2; TRBD1 aligns across 7 bases. The CDR3 sequence is 15 residues long. J gave up 4 bases and V 5 bases, and 11 bases lay outside the gene matches. Germline V gene lookup returns CDR1 SGHAT and CDR2 FQNNGV. The CDR3 nucleotides are TGTGCCAGCAGCCAAATAAACATACAGGGGTACGAGCAGTACTTC. Translation: CASSQINIQGYEQYF.

The chain couples TRBV5-4 to TRBJ2-1, with a tentative D call TRBD1 (5 bases). In germline, CDR1 is SGHNT, CDR2 YYREEE (reference sequence). V lost 4 bases, J lost 0 bases, and 11 bases lay in between. CDR3 size: 15 residues. In nucleotides, the CDR3 is TGTGCCAGCAGCGGGGTAGGGGTCTCCTACAATGAGCAGTTCTTC. Translation: CASSGVGVSYNEQFF. The full variable domain, with the rest looked up from reference TRBV5-4 and TRBJ2-1, is ETGVTQSPTHLIKTRGQQVTLRCSSQSGHNTVSWYQQALGQGPQFIFQYYREEENGRGNFPPRFSGLQFPNYSSELNVNALELDDSALYLCASSGVGVSYNEQFFGPGTRLTVL.